This T cell receptor beta chain was obtained from a study of blood T cell repertoires in COVID-19. At the level of the study: Researchers got acute and convalescent COVID-19 samples from the United States, Italy and Spain. From T cells, B-cell-depleted T cells, or PBMCs came the material, which was cDNA or gDNA.

Trimming shortened V by 1 base and J by 8 bases, and 12 bases separated the two germline ends. The CDR3 sequence is 14 residues long. Germline V lookup: CDR1 LNHDA, CDR2 SQIVND (reference sequence). Study processing details: Scientists estimated how many nucleated cells there were by amplifying reference gene primers. Sequencing used immunoSEQ multiplex PCR; TCRdb keeps in-frame clones, though not all of them. V and J calls and clone size are as listed in that table; D and trimming were resolved from the DNA. Among roughly 260,000 clones listed, about nine tenths were seen once. Sequenced sample: peripheral blood. V is TRBV19 and J is TRBJ2-1; D uncertain. This sequence was found in a man in his forties who had recovered from COVID-19. CDR3: CASSIGHSNDEQFF. The CDR3 DNA sequence: TGTGCCAGTAGTATAGGACACTCGAACGATGAGCAGTTCTTC.